This TCR beta chain was sequenced during a study of blood T cell repertoires in COVID-19. About the study: Samples of COVID-19 (acute and convalescent) were obtained from the United States, Italy and Spain. Sample material is recorded as cDNA or gDNA derived from T cells, B-cell-depleted T cells, or PBMCs.

V lost 8 bases to trimming and J lost 6 bases, with 22 bases between them. From germline, CDR1 is SNHLY and CDR2 FYNNEI. This CDR3 contains 15 residues. Original handling: Reference gene primer amplification gave nucleated cell count estimates. TCRdb's table, derived via immunoSEQ multiplex PCR, lists solely in-frame clones and lacks some. V, J and clone size reflect that table, while D and trimming were determined from the DNA. The repertoire includes hundreds of thousands of clones, 65% to 80% of them detected once, and 3% to 4% sits in the top ten. Material: peripheral blood. This clonotype was sampled from a woman in her thirties or forties with active or convalescent COVID-19. The V gene is TRBV2, the J gene TRBJ1-1, with TRBD1 as a possible D gene (6 bases). DNA of the CDR3: TGTGCCAGCCCTAGGGGGACCCCTTTTTTTGCTGAAGCTTTCTTT. Amino acid sequence: CASPRGTPFFAEAFF.